These T cell receptor beta chains were read from a single sample in a study of T cell responses to AZD1222 COVID-19 vaccine. Repertoires were generated with immunoSEQ multiplex PCR, while TCRdb's copy carries only in-frame clones and drops some. The table lists 70,000 to 100,000 clones, 70% to 90% of them singletons, with around 3.6% in the top ten. Here the sequenced sample was peripheral blood, taken 28 days after the second AZD1222 dose. Receptors originate from an adult who received the AZD1222 COVID-19 vaccine. The CDR3 runs from the conserved cysteine through the conserved F or W. Fields, in order: D gene, clone size, V gene, CDR3 length, J gene, CDR3 protein, CDR3 DNA. D genes are given only for firm matches. Some rows mark clone size as missing; the rest say once, few, many or name a class of expanded clone.

D: -
size: -
V: TRBV5-5
length: 15
J: TRBJ2-7
CDR3: CASSLDRESSYEQYF
DNA: TGTGCCAGCAGCTTGGATCGGGAGAGCTCCTACGAGCAGTACTTC

D: TRBD2
size: -
V: TRBV24-1
length: 16
J: TRBJ2-7
CDR3: CAANPGSGTSGIEQYF
DNA: TGTGCCGCCAACCCCGGGTCCGGGACTAGCGGGATCGAGCAGTACTTC

D: -
size: -
V: TRBV5-1
length: 14
J: TRBJ2-7
CDR3: CASTPGLETYEQYF
DNA: TGCGCCAGCACCCCGGGACTCGAAACCTACGAGCAGTACTTC

D: TRBD1
size: -
V: TRBV5-1
length: 14
J: TRBJ2-2
CDR3: CASSYRGPTGELFF
DNA: TGCGCCAGCAGCTACAGGGGGCCGACCGGGGAGCTGTTTTTT

D: TRBD1
size: once
V: TRBV27
length: 14
J: TRBJ2-7
CDR3: CASSSQGARGEQYF
DNA: TGTGCCAGCAGTTCTCAGGGGGCGAGGGGCGAGCAGTACTTC

D: TRBD1
size: -
V: TRBV19
length: 13
J: TRBJ1-4
CDR3: CASQGAPNEKLFF
DNA: TGTGCCAGTCAGGGGGCACCTAATGAAAAACTGTTTTTT

D: -
size: -
V: TRBV7-9
length: 13
J: TRBJ1-2
CDR3: CASSLRGSDGYTF
DNA: TGTGCCAGCAGCTTAAGGGGCTCGGATGGCTACACCTTC

D: -
size: -
V: TRBV10-3
length: 15
J: TRBJ2-7
CDR3: CAIRDQGSFVHEQYF
DNA: TGTGCCATCAGGGATCAGGGTTCATTCGTCCACGAGCAGTACTTC

D: -
size: -
V: TRBV5-1
length: 13
J: TRBJ1-1
CDR3: CASRVGYGTEAFF
DNA: TGCGCCAGCAGGGTTGGGTACGGGACTGAAGCTTTCTTT

D: TRBD1
size: -
V: TRBV7-7
length: 16
J: TRBJ2-2
CDR3: CASSATGEGGTGELFF
DNA: TGTGCCAGCAGCGCGACAGGGGAAGGTGGCACCGGGGAGCTGTTTTTT

D: -
size: once
V: TRBV18
length: 13
J: TRBJ1-2
CDR3: CASSREGTYGYTF
DNA: TGTGCCAGCTCACGGGAGGGGACCTATGGCTACACCTTC

D: -
size: -
V: TRBV4-3
length: 15
J: TRBJ2-7
CDR3: CASSPWDSSSYEQYF
DNA: TGCGCCAGCAGCCCTTGGGACTCTAGCTCCTACGAGCAGTACTTC

D: -
size: -
V: TRBV2
length: 13
J: TRBJ1-6
CDR3: CASSTMNNSPLHF
DNA: TGTGCCAGCAGTACCATGAATAATTCACCCCTCCACTTT

D: -
size: -
V: TRBV7-3
length: 15
J: TRBJ2-2
CDR3: CASSLRGLSAGELFF
DNA: TGTGCCAGCAGCTTAAGGGGTTTAAGCGCCGGGGAGCTGTTTTTT

D: -
size: -
V: TRBV28
length: 16
J: TRBJ1-5
CDR3: CASSLGLAGANQPQHF
DNA: TGTGCCAGCAGTTTAGGCTTGGCAGGGGCGAATCAGCCCCAGCATTTT

D: -
size: -
V: TRBV28
length: 13
J: TRBJ1-1
CDR3: CASSSTVNTEAFF
DNA: TGTGCCAGCAGCTCAACAGTGAACACTGAAGCTTTCTTT

D: -
size: -
V: TRBV6-1
length: 14
J: TRBJ1-5
CDR3: CASSDGRGYQPQHF
DNA: TGTGCCAGCAGTGACGGCAGGGGATATCAGCCCCAGCATTTT

D: -
size: -
V: TRBV7-9
length: 13
J: TRBJ1-2
CDR3: CASSPGDIGGYTF
DNA: TGTGCCAGCAGCCCTGGGGACATAGGCGGCTACACCTTC

D: -
size: -
V: TRBV25-1
length: 18
J: TRBJ2-1
CDR3: CASSEWEGATSPYNEQFF
DNA: TGTGCCAGCAGTGAATGGGAGGGGGCGACCTCTCCCTACAATGAGCAGTTCTTC

D: TRBD2
size: -
V: TRBV7-3
length: 16
J: TRBJ2-1
CDR3: CASSLTLAGSWNEQFF
DNA: TGTGCCAGCAGCTTAACCCTAGCGGGATCCTGGAATGAGCAGTTCTTC

D: -
size: -
V: TRBV29-1
length: 14
J: TRBJ1-6
CDR3: CSVESGRVNSPLHF
DNA: TGCAGCGTCGAAAGCGGACGGGTTAATTCACCCCTCCACTTT

D: -
size: -
V: TRBV28
length: 12
J: TRBJ1-2
CDR3: CASSTVIYGYTF
DNA: TGTGCCAGCAGCACAGTGATCTATGGCTACACCTTC